This TCR beta chain emerged from a study of blood T cell repertoires in COVID-19. Turning to the study itself: The study drew acute and convalescent COVID-19 samples from the United States, Italy and Spain. From T cells, B-cell-depleted T cells, or PBMCs came the material, which was cDNA or gDNA.

Original processing methods: Nucleated cell counts were estimated from reference gene primer amplification. TCRdb's table, derived via immunoSEQ multiplex PCR, lists solely in-frame clones and lacks some. V and J calls and clone size are as listed in that table; D and trimming were resolved from the DNA. The data contain 100,000 to 110,000 clones, around four fifths of them singletons. The ends were cut back, 4 bases at V and 8 bases at J, with 12 bases in the middle. Germline assignment: CDR1 SEHNR and CDR2 FQNEAQ (reference sequence). The CDR3 runs to 14 residues. The genes are TRBV7-9 and TRBJ1-6; weak D call: TRBD1 (6 bases). The material sequenced was peripheral blood. The receptor was isolated from an older woman with acute or convalescent COVID-19. Here the CDR3 reads CASSSPGAYSPLHF. The CDR3 region has the DNA TGTGCCAGCAGCTCCCCAGGGGCGTATTCACCCCTCCACTTT.